The clone carrying this TCR beta chain was counted between two and nine times. The antigen is undetermined. The record originates from a study of cytotoxic CD8 clonotypes in ibrutinib-treated CLL. As input for TCR beta libraries, around 2 micrograms of genomic DNA came from cryopreserved PBMCs. The planned depth of sequencing spanned 1 in 200,000 to 1 in 1 million T cells. Method: immunoSEQ multiplex PCR; TCRdb's copy keeps in-frame clones and lacks some. This table has about 130,000 clones, 80% to 90% appearing once. The CDR3 covers 13 residues. Germline V CDR1 and CDR2: MNHEY, SVGAGI. General observations from the study: Whereas clonality rose at ibrutinib response, it declined toward baseline at progression. Sustained-remission and progressing patients had unequal sampling times.

This clonotype was sampled from a human donor with chronic lymphocytic leukemia. V is TRBV6-5 and J is TRBJ2-7, with D unclear. The sequencing used PBMCs, collected after 24 months of ibrutinib treatment. In DNA, the CDR3 is TGTACAACCAAAGGAACAGACCTCTACGAGCAGTACTTC. Encoded protein: CTTKGTDLYEQYF.